The 7 T cell receptor beta chains in this list originate from one sample, sequenced in a study of T cells in localized non-small cell lung cancer (dated by TCRdb to the early 2020s). The method was the immunoSEQ multiplex PCR assay. Held by TCRdb, this immuneACCESS table contains in-frame sequences only and omits some clones. Under half of the omission traces to an unresolved V gene where checked; the cause of the rest is unknown. The sample records roughly 70,000 clones, 70% to 90% of which are singletons. The biggest ten clones account for about a fifth of the sample. The sample in question was peripheral blood, obtained before any cancer treatment. The receptors come from a male donor aged 60 or over with stage III squamous cell lung carcinoma.

This chain joins TRBV5-4 and TRBJ2-6, with 7 bases matching TRBD2. The trim removed 4 bases at V and 0 bases at J, leaving 7 bases unmatched. CDR1 and CDR2 from the germline V gene are SGHNT and YYREEE (reference sequence). This CDR3 contains 17 residues. DNA for the CDR3: TGTGCCAGCAGCCCAGGGAGGGTAGGCTCTGGGGCCAACGTCCTGACTTTC. Translation: CASSPGRVGSGANVLTF.

The gene calls are TRBV18 and TRBJ1-1, with TRBD1 identical over 7 bases. J lost 5 bases, V lost 4 bases, and 7 bases had no gene match. CDR1 and CDR2 from the germline V gene are KGHSH and LQKENI. This CDR3 is 14 amino acids long. The CDR3 is CASSQGARETEAFF. DNA for the CDR3: TGTGCCAGCTCACAGGGGGCGAGGGAAACTGAAGCTTTCTTT.

This clone was seen only a few times. J is TRBJ1-6 and V is TRBV2; D is unclear. The CDR3 extends over 16 amino acids. Germline loops: CDR1 SNHLY, CDR2 FYNNEI. Trimming left V 4 bases short and J 5 bases short, with 15 bases between. The CDR3 region is CASSAGLGLDNSPLHF. For the CDR3, the DNA is TGTGCCAGCAGTGCAGGCTTAGGGCTGGATAATTCACCCCTCCACTTT.

This clone has just one count. The chain has TRBV19 and TRBJ1-2, with unresolved D. The V and J ends lost 7 bases and 7 bases respectively, with 16 bases between them. The CDR3 length is 13 residues. Germline loops: CDR1 LNHDA, CDR2 SQIVND (reference sequence). Written as DNA, the CDR3 is TGTGCCAGTACTTGGGGTCGGGATTCTGGCTACACCTTC. Its protein product is CASTWGRDSGYTF.

This clone was detected ten times or more. CDR3 DNA sequence: TGTGCCAGTAGTGGAAACAGGGTGAAGGGCATGAACACTGAAGCTTTCTTT. Translation: CASSGNRVKGMNTEAFF. The rearrangement joins TRBV19 to TRBJ1-1; the D gene is possibly TRBD1 (6 bases). With 5 bases removed from V and 0 bases from J, the gap between germline ends came to 19 bases. CDR1 and CDR2 (germline): LNHDA, SQIVND (reference sequence). This CDR3 is built from 17 residues.

The chain couples TRBV5-1 to TRBJ2-2; 15 nucleotides align to TRBD2. In germline, CDR1 is SGHRS, CDR2 YFSETQ. The V gene end was trimmed by 4 bases and the J gene end by 9 bases; junction bases not matched to a gene: 7. CDR3 length: 16 amino acids. The CDR3 bases are TGCGCCAGCAGCCCGGGACTAGCGGGGGGCCCCCGGGAGCTGTTTTTT. Translation: CASSPGLAGGPRELFF.

Only a few counts were recorded for this clone. The V gene is TRBV18, the J gene TRBJ1-2; no definite D call. The CDR3 extends over 13 amino acids. Germline V lookup: CDR1 KGHSH, CDR2 LQKENI. Trimming shortened V by 5 bases and J by 3 bases, and 10 bases separated the two germline ends. Here the CDR3 reads CASSNQEHYGYTF. CDR3 DNA sequence: TGTGCCAGCTCAAATCAGGAGCACTATGGCTACACCTTC.